This TCR beta chain is from a study of CD8 T cells in Susac syndrome. The RNA input was about 0.45 to 1 ug, and it was reverse transcribed with random hexamers. TCRdb re-analysed the immunoSEQ multiplex PCR reads in MiXCR, keeping a single row per CDR3 protein. The sample records 70,000 to 75,000 distinct CDR3 sequences, about 92% being singletons. Deletions cut 6 bases from V and 1 base from J, with 15 bases between. Germline assignment: CDR1 ENHRY and CDR2 SYGVKD. CDR3 size: 15 residues. This receptor was taken from a human donor with Susac syndrome. Sequenced sample: CD4+ T cells from PBMCs. This chain links TRBV10-3 with TRBJ1-1, with D unresolved. The DNA for the CDR3 is TGTGCCATCAGCGAACTAGGAACCTGGAACACTGAAGCTTTCTTT. Its protein is CAISELGTWNTEAFF.